This passage covers 13 T cell receptor beta chains from one sample sequenced in a study of CD8 T cells in ankylosing spondylitis (dated by TCRdb to between 2016 and 2019). The protocol used for the library was 5' RACE. Sequenced on an Illumina HiSeq 2500. Starting from the raw public reads, TCRdb applied fastp trimming at Q25, assembled clones with MiXCR and retained in-frame beta chains. For every CDR3 protein sequence, its rows merge into one entry that carries the most common genes and DNA. The sample table shows about 200,000 distinct CDR3 sequences, and roughly 13% are seen once. The ten largest clones take up 15% to 20% of the sample. The sequencing sample was made of blood, either unsorted or a sorted T cell fraction (not recorded which). The source of these receptors is a male donor with ankylosing spondylitis or in good health (not recorded which).

The chain has TRBV12-3 or TRBV12-4 and TRBJ1-4; tentatively, D is TRBD1 (6 bases). The CDR3 has 17 amino acids. The germline V and J ends were trimmed by 4 bases and 4 bases, with 19 bases remaining between them. The CDR3 is CASSSTEDGQHNEKLFF. The CDR3 DNA is TGTGCCAGCAGTTCAACTGAAGATGGACAGCATAATGAAAAACTGTTTTTT.

This clonotype was counted between two and nine times. The chain employs TRBV10-2 and TRBJ2-7, with D possibly being TRBD2 (6 bases). This CDR3 is 15 amino acids long. The germline CDR1 and CDR2 sequences are WSHSY and SAAADI. The V end lost 2 bases, the J end lost 6 bases, and 17 bases lay between the germline ends. CDR3 bases: TGCGCCAGCAGTGAGAGTGATTCTCCCGGGGGCGAGCAGTACTTC. Protein product: CASSESDSPGGEQYF.

The V call is TRBV27, the J call TRBJ2-1, with a weak D call TRBD1 (5 bases). V dropped 6 bases and J dropped 8 bases, with 14 bases sitting between them. CDR1 and CDR2 (germline): MNHEY, SMNVEV (reference sequence). This CDR3 has 13 amino acids. CDR3 DNA: TGTGCCAGCAGCCCCCCCAGGGTCGATGAGCAGTTCTTC. Translation gives CASSPPRVDEQFF.

This clonotype has just a few counts. The V gene is TRBV7-9, the J gene TRBJ2-7, with D perhaps matching TRBD2 (6 bases). V lost 1 base and J lost 2, with 12 bases in between. The CDR3 consists of 15 residues. Per germline, CDR1 SEHNR and CDR2 FQNEAQ (reference sequence). The chain's CDR3 is CASSLGAPGAYEQYF. In nucleotides, the CDR3 is TGTGCCAGCAGCTTAGGAGCCCCGGGGGCCTACGAGCAGTACTTC.

This chain uses TRBV4-1 with TRBJ1-2; TRBD1 might be the D (5 bases). Trimming shortened V by 4 bases and J by 8 bases, and 17 bases separated the two germline ends. CDR1 MGHRA and CDR2 YSYEKL come from the germline V gene. The CDR3 sequence is 14 residues long. CDR3: CASSPTDLGGGYTF. In DNA form, the CDR3 reads TGCGCCAGCAGCCCGACGGACCTCGGGGGAGGCTACACCTTC.

The chain recombines TRBV7-9 with TRBJ2-4, with TRBD1 identical over 9 bases. Trimming took 4 bases from V and 8 from J; bases not matched to a gene: 9. CDR1 and CDR2 from the germline V gene are SEHNR and FQNEAQ (reference sequence). CDR3 length: 15 residues. CDR3 sequence: CASSSRDRVHDIQYF. CDR3 DNA sequence: TGTGCCAGCAGCTCCCGGGACAGGGTCCATGACATTCAGTACTTC.

This clonotype was picked up a small number of times. This rearrangement joins TRBV4-1 to TRBJ2-7; TRBD2 matches 8 bases. This CDR3 region has 15 residues. Germline assignment: CDR1 MGHRA and CDR2 YSYEKL. J lost 2 bases, V lost 0 bases, and 3 bases had no gene match. In DNA form, the CDR3 reads TGCGCCAGCAGCCAAGAAGCGGGAGTGGCCTACGAGCAGTACTTC. Protein sequence: CASSQEAGVAYEQYF.

This clonotype was detected a few times. V and J are TRBV7-9 and TRBJ2-3; 11 nucleotides align to TRBD2. Germline loops: CDR1 SEHNR, CDR2 FQNEAQ (reference sequence). The ends lost 4 bases at V and 5 bases at J; junction bases unmatched: 5. The CDR3 consists of 15 residues. CDR3 DNA sequence: TGTGCCAGCAGCTCGTCGGGACTAGCGGTAGATACGCAGTATTTT. Translated, it gives CASSSSGLAVDTQYF.

The gene calls are TRBV9 and TRBJ1-4, with D unresolved. V lost 2 bases, J lost 1 base, and 9 bases lay in between. CDR1 and CDR2 (germline): SGDLS, YYNGEE. The CDR3 totals 15 residues. CDR3 bases: TGTGCCAGCAGCGTCGGAGGACTAACTAATGAAAAACTGTTTTTT. This sequence encodes CASSVGGLTNEKLFF.

This clonotype was seen many times. This CDR3 reads CASRDVQGADYGYTF. CDR3 in DNA: TGCGCCAGCAGGGATGTACAGGGGGCTGACTATGGCTACACCTTC. The J gene is TRBJ1-2, the V gene TRBV5-1; 9 bases agree with TRBD1. The V gene end was trimmed by 5 bases and the J gene end by 3 bases; junction bases not matched to a gene: 8. The CDR3 runs to 15 residues. Germline V gives CDR1 SGHRS, CDR2 YFSETQ.

This chain links TRBV27 with TRBJ1-2, with D possibly matching TRBD1 (5 bases). The CDR3 is made up of 14 amino acids. Germline assignment: CDR1 MNHEY and CDR2 SMNVEV (reference sequence). The germline V and J ends were trimmed by 5 bases and 4 bases, with 14 bases remaining between them. CDR3 coding DNA: TGTGCCAGCAGTCCACGGAGGGGCAGCTATGGCTACACCTTC. Amino acids: CASSPRRGSYGYTF.

This clonotype was observed a few times. CDR3 in DNA: TGTGCCAGCAGTTTCCCAGGGGCCAATCAGCCCCAGCATTTT. It is translated as CASSFPGANQPQHF. The chain recombines TRBV27 with TRBJ1-5; a weak D match, TRBD1 (6 bases). V gave up 3 bases and J gave up 3 bases, with 9 bases separating them. Per the germline V gene, CDR1 is MNHEY and CDR2 is SMNVEV (reference sequence). The CDR3 loop spans 14 amino acids.

This clonotype showed up many times. The rearrangement joins TRBV12-3 or TRBV12-4 to TRBJ2-1; TRBD2 matches at 9 bases. Trimming took 6 bases from V and 0 from J; bases not matched to a gene: 3. This CDR3 is 15 amino acids long. CDR3 coding DNA: TGTGCCAGCAGCTCTAGCGGGGTCTCCTACAATGAGCAGTTCTTC. Residues: CASSSSGVSYNEQFF.